Each of the 25 T cell receptor beta chains below was sequenced from the same sample in a study of blood T cell repertoires in COVID-19. The protocol was immunoSEQ multiplex PCR, while the TCRdb copy is restricted to in-frame clones and leaves out a portion. The table records about 130,000 clones, roughly 79% of them present only once. The sample comprised peripheral blood. All receptors come from a human donor in a cohort sampled during active COVID-19.

The rearrangement joins TRBV3-1 (or the pseudogene TRBV3-2) to TRBJ2-7, with D perhaps matching TRBD1 (6 bases). The CDR3 is made up of 13 amino acids. Germline V gene sequence: CDR1 LGHDT, CDR2 YNNKEL (reference sequence). The V and J ends lost 1 base and 6 bases respectively, with 10 bases between them. The CDR3 protein is CASSQVQGLEQYF. The CDR3 DNA reads as TGTGCCAGCAGCCAAGTACAGGGTCTCGAGCAGTACTTC.

This clone was counted many times. The chain employs TRBV27 and TRBJ2-3; weak D call: TRBD2 (5 bases). V shed 7 bases and J shed 3 bases, with 20 bases lying between them. Germline V lookup: CDR1 MNHEY, CDR2 SMNVEV (reference sequence). CDR3 size: 16 residues. Written as DNA, the CDR3 is TGTGCCAGCACCTACGATCCGGGGTCTTCGACAGATACGCAGTATTTT. Protein: CASTYDPGSSTDTQYF.

This chain links TRBV5-6 with TRBJ2-7; a possible D gene is TRBD1 (5 bases). The CDR3 is 16 residues long. Trimming removed 1 base from V and 0 bases from J, with 14 bases in between. In germline, CDR1 is SGHDT, CDR2 YYEEEE. The CDR3 DNA is TGTGCCAGCAGCTTGTTAGGGGCAGAGAGCTCCTACGAGCAGTACTTC. This encodes CASSLLGAESSYEQYF.

This chain joins TRBV6-5 and TRBJ2-7; 8 nucleotides match TRBD1. The germline CDR1 and CDR2 sequences are MNHEY and SVGAGI. V gave up 5 bases and J gave up 6 bases; unmatched junction bases: 6. CDR3 length: 13 residues. The chain's CDR3 is CASSTGQVPEQYF. The CDR3 bases are TGTGCCAGCAGTACGGGACAGGTCCCCGAGCAGTACTTC.

To note about this clone: Other DNA variants within this sample encode the same CDR3. The rearrangement uses TRBV6-5 and TRBJ2-7; 7 bases fit TRBD2. V gave up 7 bases and J gave up 5 bases; unmatched junction bases: 11. The CDR3 is 14 amino acids. Germline CDR1 and CDR2: MNHEY and SVGAGI. In nucleotides, the CDR3 is TGTGCCAGCACCCTAGGCGGGGGACGGGACGAGCAGTACTTC. Protein sequence: CASTLGGGRDEQYF.

The genes are TRBV10-1 and TRBJ1-1; D call uncertain. The length of the CDR3 is 14 residues. V lost 0 bases and J 5 bases, leaving 10 bases between the germline ends. Germline CDR1 and CDR2: WNHNN and SYGVQD (reference sequence). The CDR3 protein is CASSESGRWTEAFF. As DNA, the CDR3 is TGCGCCAGCAGTGAGTCGGGCAGGTGGACTGAAGCTTTCTTT.

The chain couples TRBV30 to TRBJ2-1; TRBD2 aligns across 15 bases. Germline assignment: CDR1 GTSNPN and CDR2 SVGIG (reference sequence). The trim removed 1 base at V and 6 bases at J, leaving 7 bases unmatched. The CDR3 contains 17 residues. The CDR3: CAWSEGLAGGTINEQFF. The CDR3 region has the DNA TGTGCCTGGAGTGAGGGACTAGCGGGGGGTACAATCAATGAGCAGTTCTTC.

The V and J genes are TRBV14 and TRBJ2-7; 9 nucleotides match TRBD1. CDR3 size: 16 residues. With V trimmed by 1 base and J by 7 bases, 11 bases remained unmatched. Germline CDR1 and CDR2: SGHDN and FVKESK. This CDR3 reads CASSQGRDRVSREQYF. The DNA of the CDR3 is TGTGCCAGCAGCCAAGGCCGGGACAGGGTATCGAGGGAGCAGTACTTC.

The J gene is TRBJ1-5, the V gene TRBV30, with D unclear. The V end lost 1 base, the J end lost 6 bases, and 10 bases lay between the germline ends. Germline V lookup: CDR1 GTSNPN, CDR2 SVGIG (reference sequence). The CDR3 extends over 13 amino acids. The DNA for the CDR3 is TGTGCCTGGAGTGCCGTCCCAGGTCAGCCCCAGCATTTT. It yields the protein CAWSAVPGQPQHF. The whole variable domain, remainder taken from reference TRBV30 and TRBJ1-5, is SQTIHQWPATLVQPVGSPLSLECTVEGTSNPNLYWYRQAAGRGLQLLFYSVGIGQISSEVPQNLSASRPQDRQFILSSKKLLLSDSGFYLCAWSAVPGQPQHFGDGTRLSIL.

The chain combines TRBV6-5 with TRBJ2-7; D possibly corresponds to TRBD2 (5 bases). From germline, CDR1 is MNHEY and CDR2 SVGAGI. The CDR3 sequence is 15 residues long. The V gene lost 5 bases and the J gene lost 4 bases, with 18 bases spanning the gap. In nucleotides, the CDR3 is TGTGCCAGCAGTACGCGGGCAACGAGATTTTACGAGCAGTACTTC. This sequence encodes CASSTRATRFYEQYF.

The chain couples TRBV4-1 to TRBJ1-1, with D possibly TRBD1 on 5 matching bases. The CDR3 runs 12 residues. Deletions cut 6 bases from V and 4 bases from J, with 9 bases between. CDR1 is MGHRA, CDR2 YSYEKL, per germline. The CDR3: CASRGQSTEAFF. Here the CDR3 DNA reads TGCGCCAGCAGGGGGCAGAGCACTGAAGCTTTCTTT.

V usage is TRBV6-2 or TRBV6-3 and J usage is TRBJ2-7; TRBD1 agrees at 8 bases. CDR1 is MNHEY, CDR2 SVGEGT, per germline. The CDR3 length is 14 residues. J lost 3 bases, V lost 2 bases, and 3 bases had no gene match. As DNA, the CDR3 is TGTGCCAGCAGTTACACCGGACAGGGCTACGAGCAGTACTTC. Translating gives CASSYTGQGYEQYF.

The chain recombines TRBV7-2 with TRBJ1-2, with TRBD1 matching 7 bases. The CDR3 is made up of 17 amino acids. V dropped 4 bases and J dropped 0; count of bases not matched to a gene: 11. Per the germline V gene, CDR1 is SGHTA and CDR2 is FQGNSA. This CDR3 is CASSSQQDRRANYGYTF. For the CDR3, the DNA is TGTGCCAGCAGCTCACAACAGGACAGGCGCGCTAACTATGGCTACACCTTC.

The chain carries TRBV4-1 and TRBJ2-7, with TRBD2 matching 8 bases. The CDR3 loop spans 15 amino acids. The germline V gene encodes CDR1 MGHRA and CDR2 YSYEKL. Unmatched junction bases numbered 7, after V lost 2 bases and J lost 4 bases. CDR3 coding DNA: TGCGCCAGCAGCCAAACCGGGACTAGAAAATACGAGCAGTACTTC. Its translation: CASSQTGTRKYEQYF.

The gene calls are TRBV6-5 and TRBJ2-2, with 9 nucleotides matching TRBD1. After removal of 2 bases from V and 5 bases from J, the junction contained 6 bases not matched to a gene. This CDR3 comprises 16 residues. Germline V CDR1 and CDR2: MNHEY, SVGAGI. CDR3 nucleotides: TGTGCCAGCAGTTACGGAGGGACAGGGAAGACCGGGGAGCTGTTTTTT. Translation: CASSYGGTGKTGELFF.

This clone was counted at least ten times. J is TRBJ2-7 and V is TRBV7-2, with a tentative D call TRBD2 (7 bases). This CDR3 is 15 amino acids long. Germline V gene lookup returns CDR1 SGHTA and CDR2 FQGNSA. Trimming removed 3 bases at V and 0 bases at J, with 12 bases between. The CDR3 DNA reads as TGTGCCAGCAGCTTGTCGGGGGGCAGCTCCTACGAGCAGTACTTC. It yields the protein CASSLSGGSSYEQYF.

The V and J genes are TRBV6-1 and TRBJ2-5, with D maybe TRBD1 (6 bases). CDR1 and CDR2 from the germline V gene are MNHNS and SASEGT. CDR3 size: 15 residues. V lost 2 bases and J 2 bases, leaving 12 bases between the germline ends. The CDR3 DNA reads as TGTGCCAGCAGTGAATCAGGGGCCTTTCAAGAGACCCAGTACTTC. Its translation is CASSESGAFQETQYF.

The chain links TRBV6-2 or TRBV6-3 to TRBJ1-4; D remains unclear. The germline gives CDR1 MNHEY, CDR2 SVGEGT. The V gene lost 6 bases and the J gene lost 8 bases, with 22 bases spanning the gap. The CDR3 is 16 amino acids. In DNA form, the CDR3 reads TGTGCCAGCAGCCCTGAGGGCGTCAGTCCAGCGGAAAAACTGTTTTTT. It yields the protein CASSPEGVSPAEKLFF.

V is TRBV19 and J is TRBJ1-5; the D is unclear. The CDR3 is 16 residues long. Per germline, CDR1 LNHDA and CDR2 SQIVND (reference sequence). Trimming removed 3 bases at V and 0 bases at J, with 12 bases between. CDR3 nucleotide sequence: TGTGCCAGTAGTATCCTACAGCTATATAGCAATCAGCCCCAGCATTTT. Protein sequence: CASSILQLYSNQPQHF. The whole variable domain, remainder taken from reference TRBV19 and TRBJ1-5, is DGGITQSPKYLFRKEGQNVTLSCEQNLNHDAMYWYRQDPGQGLRLIYYSQIVNDFQKGDIAEGYSVSREKKESFPLTVTSAQKNPTAFYLCASSILQLYSNQPQHFGDGTRLSIL.

The chain links TRBV9 to TRBJ1-2; 7 nucleotides line up with TRBD1. The V and J ends lost 3 bases and 5 bases, in that order; junction bases with no gene match: 4. Germline V CDR1 and CDR2: SGDLS, YYNGEE. The CDR3 extends over 13 amino acids. CDR3 DNA: TGTGCCAGCAGCGCGTCGACAGGGTATGGCTACACCTTC. Its translation: CASSASTGYGYTF.

The gene calls are TRBV28 and TRBJ2-5, with D uncertain. The length of the CDR3 is 11 residues. Per germline, CDR1 MDHEN and CDR2 SYDVKM. With 7 bases removed from V and 8 bases from J, the gap between germline ends came to 11 bases. The CDR3 loop is CASTNWRTQYF. The CDR3 DNA sequence: TGTGCCAGCACCAACTGGAGAACCCAGTACTTC.

The chain uses TRBV7-8 and TRBJ1-6; D is ambiguous. Germline V lookup: CDR1 SGHVS, CDR2 FQNEAQ. The CDR3 extends over 17 amino acids. Trimming stripped 6 bases from V and 0 bases from J, with 15 bases between. The CDR3 region is CASSSSHFSSYNSPLHF. The CDR3, as DNA: TGTGCCAGCAGTTCATCTCACTTTAGCTCCTATAATTCACCCCTCCACTTT.

The J gene is TRBJ1-5, the V gene TRBV19, with a tentative D call TRBD1 (5 bases). The CDR3 length is 18 residues. The germline V gene encodes CDR1 LNHDA and CDR2 SQIVND (reference sequence). Trimming removed 1 base from V and 3 bases from J, with 19 bases in between. Here the CDR3 reads CASSIARQRETLNQPQHF. In DNA form, the CDR3 reads TGTGCCAGTAGTATAGCCAGACAGAGAGAGACGCTCAATCAGCCCCAGCATTTT.

This chain uses TRBV4-1 with TRBJ1-4; 7 positions match TRBD1. V lost 6 bases and J lost 5; bases outside the gene matches: 9. There are 15 residues in the CDR3. The V gene's germline CDR1 is MGHRA and CDR2 YSYEKL. CDR3 coding DNA: TGCGCCAGCAGGAATACAGGGGTTCAAAATGAAAAACTGTTTTTT. Translating it yields CASRNTGVQNEKLFF.

The V call is TRBV9, the J call TRBJ2-7; a weak D match, TRBD2 (5 bases). V lost 4 bases and J 5 bases, leaving 13 bases between the germline ends. The CDR3 is 13 residues long. Germline-derived CDR1 and CDR2 are SGDLS and YYNGEE. The chain's CDR3 is CASSPTGIHEQYF. The DNA for the CDR3 is TGTGCCAGCAGCCCGACCGGGATCCACGAGCAGTACTTC.